This T cell receptor beta chain is drawn from a study of identical twins. Notes on the study in general: Out-of-frame beta chain sequences displayed weaker excess sharing between twins. Models underestimated TCR alpha sharing (out-of-frame) in monozygotic twins.

This clonotype appeared a few times. Its antigen remains unidentified. After template switching added a universal primer site, the resulting cDNA carried unique molecular identifiers. MiXCR, run by TCRdb on the 5' RACE reads, gives a single entry per CDR3 protein. The repertoire has 1.5 million to 2 million distinct CDR3 sequences, about 30% of them found once; the top ten carry more than 0.25%. This CDR3 has 18 residues. The germline V gene encodes CDR1 MGHDK and CDR2 SYGVNS. V trimming: 3 bases; J trimming: 0 bases; junction bases outside the gene matches: 13. The source of this sequence is a newborn girl in good health. Material for sequencing was cord blood. V and J are TRBV25-1 and TRBJ2-5, with 7 bases matching TRBD1. CDR3 sequence: CASSDWIGGDSYQETQYF. The CDR3 nucleotides read TGTGCCAGCAGTGATTGGATAGGGGGCGATTCGTACCAAGAGACCCAGTACTTC.